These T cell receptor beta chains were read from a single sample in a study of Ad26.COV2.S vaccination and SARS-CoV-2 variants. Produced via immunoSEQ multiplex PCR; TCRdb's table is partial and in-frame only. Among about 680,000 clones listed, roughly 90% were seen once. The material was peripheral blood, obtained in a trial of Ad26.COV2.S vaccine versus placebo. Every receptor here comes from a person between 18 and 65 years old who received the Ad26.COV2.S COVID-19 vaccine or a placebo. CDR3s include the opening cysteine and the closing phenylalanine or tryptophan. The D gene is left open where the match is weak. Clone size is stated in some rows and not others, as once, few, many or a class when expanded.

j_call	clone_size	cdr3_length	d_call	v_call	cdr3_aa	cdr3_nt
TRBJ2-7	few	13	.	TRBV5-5	CASSFMPSAVQYF	TGTGCCAGCAGCTTTATGCCAAGCGCTGTGCAGTACTTC
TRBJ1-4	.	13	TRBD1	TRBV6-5	CASRGTGDEKLFF	TGTGCCAGCAGGGGGACAGGGGATGAAAAACTGTTTTTT
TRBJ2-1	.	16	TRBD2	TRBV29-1	CSVGGTSGRSFGEQFF	TGCAGCGTTGGAGGGACTAGCGGGAGGTCTTTCGGGGAGCAGTTCTTC
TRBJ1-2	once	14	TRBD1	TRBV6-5	CASSPGTGGYGYTF	TGTGCCAGCAGTCCCGGGACAGGAGGCTATGGCTACACCTTC
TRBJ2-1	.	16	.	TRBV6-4	CASSDTGGASYNEQFF	TGTGCCAGCAGTGATACTGGCGGGGCTTCCTACAATGAGCAGTTCTTC
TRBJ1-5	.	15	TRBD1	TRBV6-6	CATEQGPPDNQPQHF	TGTGCCACCGAACAGGGGCCACCAGACAATCAGCCCCAGCATTTT
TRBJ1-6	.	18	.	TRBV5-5	CASSFQSSLWEVNSPLHF	TGTGCCAGCAGCTTTCAATCATCTCTTTGGGAAGTTAATTCACCCCTCCACTTT
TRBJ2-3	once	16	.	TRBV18	CASSPGTGLVIGTQYF	TGTGCCAGCTCACCCGGGACTGGATTGGTTATTGGTACGCAGTATTTT
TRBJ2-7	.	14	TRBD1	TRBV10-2	CASSPGQGAWEQYF	TGCGCCAGCAGCCCGGGACAGGGGGCGTGGGAGCAGTACTTC
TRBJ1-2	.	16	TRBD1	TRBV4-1	CASSQPWTGFRYGYTF	TGCGCCAGCAGCCAACCTTGGACAGGGTTTCGCTATGGCTACACCTTC
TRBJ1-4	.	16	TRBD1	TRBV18	CASSPRQGTTNEKLFF	TGTGCCAGCTCACCGAGACAGGGTACAACTAATGAAAAACTGTTTTTT
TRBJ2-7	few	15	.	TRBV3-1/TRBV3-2	CASSPGLESSYEQYF	TGTGCCAGCAGCCCGGGACTTGAAAGCTCCTACGAGCAGTACTTC
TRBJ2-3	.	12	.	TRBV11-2	CASSLRAHTQYF	TGTGCCAGCAGCCTTAGGGCGCATACGCAGTATTTT
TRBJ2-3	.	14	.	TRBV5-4	CASSLERAPDTQYF	TGTGCCAGCAGCTTGGAGAGGGCCCCCGATACGCAGTATTTT
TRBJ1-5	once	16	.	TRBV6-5	CASSYKAGDSNQPQHF	TGTGCCAGCAGTTACAAGGCCGGGGATAGCAATCAGCCCCAGCATTTT
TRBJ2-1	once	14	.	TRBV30	CAWNGGRVYNEQFF	TGTGCCTGGAATGGGGGGCGCGTCTACAATGAGCAGTTCTTC
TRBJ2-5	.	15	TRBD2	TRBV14	CASSQGTSGGSAQYF	TGTGCCAGCAGCCAAGGGACTAGCGGGGGCTCTGCCCAGTACTTC
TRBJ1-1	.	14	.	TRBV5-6	CASSFGLLNTEAFF	TGTGCCAGCAGCTTCGGGTTATTGAACACTGAAGCTTTCTTT
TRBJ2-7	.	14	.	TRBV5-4	CASSFPSSPYEQYF	TGTGCCAGCAGCTTCCCCAGTTCCCCCTACGAGCAGTACTTC
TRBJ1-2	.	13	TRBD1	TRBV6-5	CASSQGQGRGYTF	TGTGCCAGCAGCCAAGGACAGGGTAGGGGCTACACCTTC
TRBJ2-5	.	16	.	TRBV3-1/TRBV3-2	CASSQEWRGRQETQYF	TGTGCCAGCAGCCAAGAGTGGAGGGGGAGGCAAGAGACCCAGTACTTC
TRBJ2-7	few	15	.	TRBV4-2	CASSQEVSFSYEQYF	TGTGCCAGCAGCCAAGAGGTATCTTTCTCCTACGAGCAGTACTTC
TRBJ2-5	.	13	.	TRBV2	CASSGDLQETQYF	TGTGCCAGCAGTGGAGATCTCCAAGAGACCCAGTACTTC
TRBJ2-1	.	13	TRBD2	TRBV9	CASSGGLAGEGFF	TGTGCCAGCAGCGGGGGGTTAGCGGGAGAGGGGTTCTTC
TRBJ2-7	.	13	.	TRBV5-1	CASSLDITYEQYF	TGCGCCAGCAGCTTGGACATTACCTACGAGCAGTACTTC
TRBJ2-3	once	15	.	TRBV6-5	CASRGKRVMSDTQYF	TGTGCCAGCCGGGGTAAAAGGGTCATGTCAGATACGCAGTATTTT
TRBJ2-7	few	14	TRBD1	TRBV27	CASSPRTGSYEQYF	TGTGCCAGCAGTCCAAGGACAGGGTCCTACGAGCAGTACTTC
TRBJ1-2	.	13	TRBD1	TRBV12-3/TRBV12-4	CASRPSGGHGYTF	TGTGCCAGCAGACCATCAGGGGGTCATGGTTACACCTTC
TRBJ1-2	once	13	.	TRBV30	CAWGGVRAYGYTF	TGTGCCTGGGGGGGGGTCCGCGCCTATGGCTACACCTTC
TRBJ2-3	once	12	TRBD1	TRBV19	CASSISGTGFIF	TGTGCCAGTAGTATTTCCGGGACAGGGTTCATCTTT
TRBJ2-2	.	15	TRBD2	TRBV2	CASSTSGGGNGELFF	TGTGCCAGCAGTACTAGCGGGGGCGGGAACGGGGAGCTGTTTTTT
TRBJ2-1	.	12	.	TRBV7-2	CASSLGFYEQFF	TGTGCCAGCAGCTTAGGTTTCTATGAGCAGTTCTTC
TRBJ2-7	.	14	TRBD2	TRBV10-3	CAISGLAGAYEQYF	TGTGCCATCAGTGGACTAGCGGGTGCCTACGAGCAGTACTTC
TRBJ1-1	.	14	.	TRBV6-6	CASSYARESTEAFF	TGTGCCAGCAGTTACGCCAGGGAGAGCACTGAAGCTTTCTTT
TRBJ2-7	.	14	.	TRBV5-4	CASSLGGSSYEQYF	TGTGCCAGCAGCTTGGGGGGTAGCTCCTACGAGCAGTACTTC
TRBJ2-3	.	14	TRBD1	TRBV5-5	CASSMDRATDTQYF	TGTGCCAGCAGTATGGACAGGGCCACAGATACGCAGTATTTT
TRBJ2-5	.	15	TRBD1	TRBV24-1	CATSDYRQGEETQYF	TGTGCCACCAGTGATTATCGACAGGGGGAAGAGACCCAGTACTTC
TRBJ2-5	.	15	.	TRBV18	CASSPLNGGQETQYF	TGTGCCAGCTCACCGTTAAACGGGGGCCAAGAGACCCAGTACTTC
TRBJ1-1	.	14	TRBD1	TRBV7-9	CASSATGGKTEAFF	TGTGCCAGCAGCGCTACAGGGGGAAAAACTGAAGCTTTCTTT
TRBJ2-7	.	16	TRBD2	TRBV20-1	CSASSGTSGASYEQYF	TGCAGTGCTAGTTCAGGGACTAGCGGGGCCTCCTACGAGCAGTACTTC
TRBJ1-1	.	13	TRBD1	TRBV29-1	CSVGEGGATEAFF	TGCAGCGTCGGGGAAGGGGGCGCGACTGAAGCTTTCTTT
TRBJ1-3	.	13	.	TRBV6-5	CASSYSVGDTIYF	TGTGCCAGCAGTTACTCCGTCGGGGACACCATATATTTT
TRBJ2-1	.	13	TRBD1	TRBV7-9	CASSKGQDNEQFF	TGTGCCAGCAGCAAGGGACAGGACAATGAGCAGTTCTTC
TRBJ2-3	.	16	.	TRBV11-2	CASSLLGTLSGDTQYF	TGTGCCAGCAGCTTGTTGGGGACTTTAAGCGGAGATACGCAGTATTTT
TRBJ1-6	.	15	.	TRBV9	CASSVATGYNSPLHF	TGTGCCAGCAGCGTAGCGACAGGCTATAATTCACCCCTCCACTTT
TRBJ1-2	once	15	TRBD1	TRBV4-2	CASSQGQGDYYGYTF	TGTGCCAGCAGCCAGGGACAGGGGGATTACTATGGCTACACCTTC
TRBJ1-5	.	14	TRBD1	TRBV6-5	CASSPTGKNQPQHF	TGTGCCAGCAGTCCGACAGGGAAGAATCAGCCCCAGCATTTT
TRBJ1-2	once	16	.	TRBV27	CASSLSLRPFGYGYTF	TGTGCCAGCAGTTTAAGCCTCAGACCCTTCGGGTATGGCTACACCTTC
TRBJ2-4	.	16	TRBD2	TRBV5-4	CASSFGGRGSKNIQYF	TGTGCCAGCAGCTTTGGCGGGAGGGGGTCCAAAAACATTCAGTACTTC